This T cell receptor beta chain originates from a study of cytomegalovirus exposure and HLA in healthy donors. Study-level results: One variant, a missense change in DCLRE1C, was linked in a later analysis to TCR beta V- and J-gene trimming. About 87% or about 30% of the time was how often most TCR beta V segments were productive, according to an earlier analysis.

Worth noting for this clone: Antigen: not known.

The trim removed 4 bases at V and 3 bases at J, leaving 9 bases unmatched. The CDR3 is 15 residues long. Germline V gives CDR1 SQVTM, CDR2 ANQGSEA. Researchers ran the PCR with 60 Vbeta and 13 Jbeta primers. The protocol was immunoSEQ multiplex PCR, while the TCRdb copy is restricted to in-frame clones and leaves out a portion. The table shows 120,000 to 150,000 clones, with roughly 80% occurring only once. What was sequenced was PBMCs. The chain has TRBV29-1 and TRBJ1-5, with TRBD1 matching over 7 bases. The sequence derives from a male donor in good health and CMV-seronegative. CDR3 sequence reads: CSVGLSTGPNQPQHF. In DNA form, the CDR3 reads TGCAGCGTTGGGTTATCGACAGGGCCCAATCAGCCCCAGCATTTT. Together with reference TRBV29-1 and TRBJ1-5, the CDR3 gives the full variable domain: SAVISQKPSRDICQRGTSLTIQCQVDSQVTMMFWYRQQPGQSLTLIATANQGSEATYESGFVIDKFPISRPNLTFSTLTVSNMSPEDSSIYLCSVGLSTGPNQPQHFGDGTRLSIL.